This T cell receptor beta chain is from a study of shared clonotypes between healthy human individuals. Study details: Per-donor plates numbered three CD4 naive, three CD4 memory, two CD8 naive and one CD8 memory.

Whole-study results and caveats: Sharing across four donors was highest in naive CD4 (around 5%) and lowest in memory CD8 (around 0.4%). Only blood was sampled; tissue repertoires likely differ.

Splitting of each subset's genomic DNA was done evenly across several immunoSEQ plates. The data were produced by immunoSEQ multiplex PCR, yet TCRdb's version contains in-frame clones alone and is incomplete. This sample has 1.6 million or so clones, with approximately 98.5% found just once. As concerns this clone: Its antigen remains unknown.

CDR3 size: 17 residues. The germline V gene has CDR1 SGHNT and CDR2 YENEEA. V shed 5 bases, J shed 5 bases, and the junction held 17 bases outside the gene matches. V is TRBV11-3 and J is TRBJ2-7, with TRBD2 matching over 8 bases. Material for sequencing was naive CD4+ T cells sorted from blood. Noted subset: CD45RA+ positively selected. This TCR came from a man aged 25 to 45 in good health. CDR3 in DNA: TGTGCCAGCAGCCAATACCCCGGACTAGCCGGAACGGACGAGCAGTACTTC. It specifies CASSQYPGLAGTDEQYF.